Following are 19 T cell receptor beta chains from one sample sequenced in a study of OX40 agonist ivuxolimab in advanced cancers. Here immunoSEQ multiplex PCR was the method, and the copy in TCRdb shows in-frame clones only, minus some. Here the sample spans around 69,000 clones, around 86% being singletons. The sample here was CD4+ or CD8+ T cells sorted from blood, taken in a trial of the OX40 agonist ivuxolimab. The origin of the receptors is an adult with an advanced solid tumor such as melanoma, head and neck, liver or kidney cancer.

In this sample, this clone turned up once. The V call is TRBV19, the J call TRBJ1-2, with 10 positions matching TRBD1. Germline lookup yields CDR1 LNHDA and CDR2 SQIVND (reference sequence). V trimming: 1 base; J trimming: 8 bases; junction bases outside the gene matches: 7. The length of the CDR3 is 15 residues. The CDR3 DNA follows: TGTGCCAGTAGTATAGTCGGGGACAGGGGAGGAGGCTACACCTTC. It specifies CASSIVGDRGGGYTF.

The chain is built from TRBV10-3 and TRBJ2-2; 10 positions agree with TRBD2. V was pared by 7 bases and J by 5 bases, with 7 bases of the junction left unmatched. Looked up from germline, CDR1 is ENHRY and CDR2 is SYGVKD. The CDR3 loop spans 15 amino acids. As DNA, the CDR3 is TGTGCCATCACCAGTACTAGCGGGGCTACCGGGGAGCTGTTTTTT. The encoded protein is CAITSTSGATGELFF.

This clone was picked up one time. V usage is TRBV4-1 and J usage is TRBJ1-4, with D unclear. The CDR3 length is 15 residues. Germline loops: CDR1 MGHRA, CDR2 YSYEKL. V was clipped by 5 bases and J by 5 bases, with 15 bases between them. CDR3 nucleotides: TGCGCCAGCAGCTTGCAGATTCAACCGAATGAAAAACTGTTTTTT. Residues: CASSLQIQPNEKLFF.

The chain joins TRBV30 to TRBJ1-5; maybe TRBD1 (5 bases). The CDR3 consists of 14 residues. Germline CDR1 GTSNPN, CDR2 SVGIG (reference sequence). Between the trimmed V and J ends, which lost 0 bases and 4 bases, there was a span of 10 bases. The chain's CDR3 is CAWSVGTPNQPQHF. CDR3 DNA sequence: TGTGCCTGGAGTGTAGGGACGCCGAATCAGCCCCAGCATTTT.

The CDR3 is CATSRGETPTMKQFF. The CDR3 coding sequence is TGTGCCACCAGCAGAGGGGAAACACCTACAATGAAGCAGTTCTTC. The chain couples TRBV15 to TRBJ2-1; D is uncertain. Germline CDR1 and CDR2: LNHNV and YYDKDF (reference sequence). Trimming left V 1 base short and J 11 bases short, with 18 bases between. The CDR3 is 15 amino acids.

The chain employs TRBV28 and TRBJ1-3; no definite D call. The germline V and J ends were trimmed by 5 bases and 0 bases, with 5 bases remaining between them. This CDR3 is 13 amino acids long. Germline loops: CDR1 MDHEN, CDR2 SYDVKM. CDR3 bases: TGTGCCAGCAGTCCGCACTCTGGAAACACCATATATTTT. Amino acids: CASSPHSGNTIYF.

The V and J genes are TRBV6-6 and TRBJ1-6; possibly TRBD1 for D (5 bases). The germline V gene has CDR1 MNHNY and CDR2 SVGAGI (reference sequence). The CDR3 spans 15 residues. Trimming took off 6 bases at V and 8 bases at J, with 17 bases between the two ends. Written as DNA, the CDR3 is TGTGCCAGCAGCCATGGGGCCTTCCCGGATTCACCCCTCCACTTT. It translates to CASSHGAFPDSPLHF.

The count of this clone is one. The rearrangement uses TRBV5-1 and TRBJ2-1; 11 bases match TRBD2. CDR1 SGHRS and CDR2 YFSETQ come from the germline V gene. The junction had 11 bases not matched to a gene; V was cut back by 3 bases and J by 3 bases. This CDR3 has 18 residues. The DNA of the CDR3 is TGCGCCAGCAGCTCCCCGCTAGCGGGGGGCGATGTCTACAATGAGCAGTTCTTC. Its protein is CASSSPLAGGDVYNEQFF.

This sequence joins TRBV4-1 and TRBJ1-4; the match to TRBD1 covers 11 bases. Germline V gene lookup returns CDR1 MGHRA and CDR2 YSYEKL. The CDR3 runs 16 residues. V shed 2 bases and J 6 bases; nucleotides not matched to a gene: 5. The CDR3 coding sequence is TGCGCCAGCAGCCAACCGGGACAGGGGGGTTATGAAAAACTGTTTTTT. Residues: CASSQPGQGGYEKLFF.

CDR3: CASRGDRGQWGDTQYF. The CDR3 DNA is TGTGCCAGCAGGGGGGACAGGGGGCAGTGGGGAGATACGCAGTATTTT. V is TRBV6-6 and J is TRBJ2-3; the match to TRBD1 covers 12 bases. The germline V gene encodes CDR1 MNHNY and CDR2 SVGAGI (reference sequence). V lost 6 bases, J lost 5 bases, and 9 bases stayed unmatched. This CDR3 comprises 16 residues.

The chain links TRBV25-1 to TRBJ2-2; 9 positions match TRBD1. Germline V gives CDR1 MGHDK, CDR2 SYGVNS. V dropped 8 bases and J dropped 3; count of bases not matched to a gene: 10. The CDR3 spans 16 residues. CDR3 sequence: CASELDRGFHTGELFF. CDR3 DNA sequence: TGTGCCAGCGAGTTGGACAGGGGTTTTCACACCGGGGAGCTGTTTTTT.

This clone was found once. The chain has TRBV2 and TRBJ2-7, with 8 bases identical to TRBD1. The trim removed 4 bases at V and 0 bases at J, leaving 5 bases unmatched. CDR1 is SNHLY and CDR2 is FYNNEI in the germline V gene. The CDR3 runs 15 residues. CDR3 in amino acids: CASSGDRMSSYEQYF. The CDR3 DNA is TGTGCCAGCAGTGGGGACAGGATGAGCTCCTACGAGCAGTACTTC.

The chain employs TRBV6-5 and TRBJ2-1; no firm D call. CDR1 and CDR2 from the germline V gene are MNHEY and SVGAGI. The V gene lost 1 base and the J gene lost 5 bases, with 15 bases spanning the gap. This CDR3 is 16 amino acids long. CDR3 sequence (DNA): TGTGCCAGCAGTTACTTACGATTGTTGGCCAACAATGAGCAGTTCTTC. Encoded protein: CASSYLRLLANNEQFF.

This rearrangement joins TRBV4-1 to TRBJ1-4; D possibly corresponds to TRBD1 (6 bases). Germline V gene lookup returns CDR1 MGHRA and CDR2 YSYEKL. Trimming stripped 0 bases from V and 4 bases from J, with 12 bases between. The CDR3 runs 16 residues. This CDR3 reads CASSQDGGRSNEKLFF. The CDR3 DNA reads TGCGCCAGCAGCCAAGATGGGGGCAGGAGTAATGAAAAACTGTTTTTT.

The chain links TRBV4-2 to TRBJ1-3; TRBD1 is a possible D gene (5 bases). The CDR3 is 13 residues long. Germline values: CDR1 LGHNA, CDR2 YNFKEQ. Trimming took 3 bases from V and 8 from J, leaving 11 bases between them. The CDR3, as DNA: TGTGCCAGCAGCCACCGGGACGGCCACACCATATATTTT. It encodes CASSHRDGHTIYF.

The V gene is TRBV5-1, the J gene TRBJ1-1, with a possible D match to TRBD1 (6 bases). CDR1 is SGHRS and CDR2 is YFSETQ in the germline V gene. V lost 2 bases to trimming and J lost 1 base, with 15 bases between them. There are 16 residues in the CDR3. In DNA, the CDR3 is TGCGCCAGCAGCTTTGAACAGGGAGGCAAGAACACTGAAGCTTTCTTT. Residues: CASSFEQGGKNTEAFF.

The chain combines TRBV10-3 with TRBJ2-7; weak D call: TRBD2 (6 bases). The ends were cut back, 6 bases at V and 2 bases at J, with 8 bases in the middle. The length of the CDR3 is 12 residues. CDR1 and CDR2 from the germline V gene are ENHRY and SYGVKD. CDR3 coding DNA: TGTGCCATCAGCGGGAGCGCCTACGAGCAGTACTTC. It codes for CAISGSAYEQYF.

The rearrangement joins TRBV28 to TRBJ2-7, with 7 bases that match TRBD1. This CDR3 comprises 16 residues. The ends lost 5 bases at V and 0 bases at J; junction bases unmatched: 10. Per the germline V gene, CDR1 is MDHEN and CDR2 is SYDVKM. The CDR3 DNA reads TGTGCCAGCAGTCCCTTTTCCCAGGGGGTCTCCTACGAGCAGTACTTC. Protein: CASSPFSQGVSYEQYF.

The chain is built from TRBV7-6 and TRBJ2-3; D is uncertain. CDR3 size: 13 residues. Germline CDR1 reads SGHVS; CDR2 reads FNYEAQ. Trimming took off 1 base at V and 2 bases at J, with 4 bases between the two ends. The CDR3 loop is CASSLGYTDTQYF. CDR3 bases: TGTGCCAGCAGCTTAGGATACACAGATACGCAGTATTTT.